This T cell receptor beta chain was documented in a study of cytomegalovirus exposure and HLA in healthy donors (dated by TCRdb to 2015 to 2018). With respect to the entire study: In an earlier analysis of 550 to 750 of the donors, roughly 300 Gb of sequence data and 100 million or so unique TCR beta sequences from about 190 million T cells were reported. Approximately 300 gigabases of sequencing data and around 90 million unique TCR sequences made up an early release that covered under 750 HLA-typed donors. Of the 350 to 450 genotyped donors, about 84% fell in the genetic ancestry cluster associated with self-reported Caucasian donors. The study aimed to test whether cataloging public T cell receptors could reveal signatures of past pathogen exposure. The study profiled the T cell repertoires of hundreds of subjects by immunosequencing and related them to cytomegalovirus serostatus. In addition to the first cohort of 650 to 800 subjects, a separate validation cohort of approximately 130 different subjects was used. To predict cytomegalovirus infection status, the study brought together high-throughput TCR immunosequencing, statistical association of individual TCRs with disease status, and machine learning. A later analysis re-analyzed previously published TCR beta repertoires from 600 to 850 donors and added high-resolution HLA genotyping to study TCR occurrence patterns. Rather than using new phenotypic data, the later analysis identified candidate immune exposures from TCR beta sequences and from how often those sequences occurred across donors. To decide whether each TCR beta V gene segment behaved as functional or pseudogenic, an earlier analysis of approximately 600 of the donors relied on high-throughput TCR beta sequencing. Donor age, sex, ethnicity and CMV serostatus were compiled alongside the repertoire data. A later genetic analysis took genome-wide SNP genotypes for 398 of the 666 donors and used that subset as a discovery cohort. All discovery cohort repertoires had been generated on a single sequencing platform. HLA typing included class I and class II loci at four-digit resolution. Typing coverage differed by locus: A, B, C, DRB1 and DQB1 were typed in about 620-630 donors, DQA1 in 500 to 550, DPA1 in approximately 600, and DPB1 in roughly 470. Because of strong linkage in the cohort, four or five DR-DQ haplotypes were treated as single units for association and clustering. Among several hundred genotyped donors of the cohort, an average of roughly 230,000 unique TCR beta nucleotide sequences was sequenced per donor, of which about 18% were non-productive. What the research found in general, with its limitations: In the study, roughly 160 TCR beta chains were listed as associated with cytomegalovirus. Three of the identified cytomegalovirus-associated TCR beta chains were confirmed in vitro to be specific for cytomegalovirus antigens. HLA typing was unavailable for some donors at each locus, so association tests used only the typed subset. Most TCR sequences were observed very rarely across donors, whereas some public TCRs were present in many individuals. Over 15 rarely observed V segments, including chromosome 9 orphons, were excluded from the earlier analysis of about 500 of the donors because counts were too low. The sequencing pipeline was judged likely to have produced a cluster of highly shared sequence variants as a technical artifact. Sequencing depth was assumed to be roughly uniform across donors in the presence/absence analyses, though that assumption may not hold. In a later analysis, the rate of TCR association differed among HLA loci, with DRB1 alleles having the most associated TCRs and HLA-C alleles having the fewest. Some IMGT-functional V segments, including TRBV6-2 and TRBV6-3, could not be distinguished by the 87-base-pair reads and were therefore excluded. The classifier was reported to diagnose cytomegalovirus status with high specificity and sensitivity in both the original cohort and the validation cohort. In a later genetic analysis, fewer N-insertions in productive TCRs were reported among donors in an Asian-associated ancestry cluster than the approximately 630-donor mean. In a later analysis, about 17,000 TCR beta sequences were associated with specific HLA alleles at a false discovery rate of 0.05. In this cohort, only TCR beta chains were sequenced, and detectable features were limited by the absence of alpha or paired-chain data. It was suggested by the authors that the approach could potentially be generalized to other disease states and immunological phenotypes. A further reported finding was that TCR beta sequences accurately predicted the HLA-A and HLA-B alleles for most subjects in the first cohort. When HLA alleles, especially DR and DQ, strongly co-occurred, TCR associations were difficult to assign to individual alleles. According to a later analysis, most CMV-associated TCR beta chains appeared to be HLA-restricted, and the HLA associations seemed to be driven largely by CMV exposure. Linkage disequilibrium might explain the correlated functional status among segregating V segments, but an unknown experimental factor could not be excluded. In a later genetic analysis, a missense DCLRE1C variant was associated with V-gene and J-gene trimming of TCR beta chains, and the association was replicated in an independent cohort. Immune exposure information for the cohort was limited to CMV serostatus. According to a later analysis, parvovirus B19, influenza, CMV and Epstein-Barr virus appeared linked to several top co-occurrence clusters. In a later analysis, HLA-associated TCR beta chains were found to be more clonally expanded and to have lower generation probabilities than equally common non-associated chains. In an earlier analysis of approximately 590 of the donors, most TCR beta V segments were observed in productive rearrangements about 87% or about 30% of the time, broadly matching IMGT annotations.

About this clone: Its antigen is not yet known. No much larger clone exists at a distance of one base, and base qualities are not known.

The protocol used for the library was the immunoSEQ multiplex PCR assay. For the multiplex PCR, a mixture combining 60 forward primers for TCR Vbeta segments and 13 reverse primers for TCR Jbeta segments was used. The CDR3 region of rearranged TCR beta genes was amplified from genomic DNA by a multiplex PCR assay. The Illumina HiSeq System was used to sequence the amplified TCR beta libraries as 87-base-pair reads. Turning to the authors' computational methods: In a later analysis, some 80 million unique TCR beta chains were counted across the approximately 670 repertoires, and roughly 11 million of these chains were shared by at least two donors. To remove PCR and sequencing errors, raw reads were error-corrected and collapsed into unique sequences using a nearest-neighbor algorithm that merged closely related sequences. Alignment of CDR3 sequences to IMGT reference sequences was used to assign V, D and J gene segments. For a sequence to be retained, a match of at least six nucleotides to both a V gene segment and a J gene segment was required. Rearrangements were called productive when the CDR3 lacked stop codons and stayed in frame with V and J; all others were non-productive. Following IMGT convention, CDR3 was defined as the stretch from the second conserved V-encoded cysteine to the conserved J-encoded phenylalanine. Sequences without an unambiguous match to a single V gene segment were excluded from the earlier analysis of approximately 560 of the donors. In an earlier analysis of 500 to 750 of the donors, V segments were called functional above 56.7% productive rearrangements and were called segregating when the between-donor standard deviation exceeded 5%. A statistical classification framework was built for diagnosing cytomegalovirus status from the catalog of TCR beta chain sequences. In a later analysis, V and J genes were assigned by comparing TCR nucleotide sequences against IMGT/GENE-DB human TR gene sequences. A later analysis assigned CDR3 sequences and most-parsimonious VDJ recombination scenarios with the TCRdist pipeline. In a later analysis, every TCR beta chain was defined by the combination of its CDR3 amino acid sequence and its V-gene family, and reads without a unique V-gene family were dropped. In a later analysis, 450 to 600 highly shared, low-generation-probability nucleotide sequences were removed to address suspected cross-contamination and a sequencing artifact. For each public chain, a later analysis derived a clonal expansion index from normalized ranks of inferred template counts within each repertoire. A later analysis computed generation probabilities with a VDJ recombination model fitted to out-of-frame rearrangements, and checked the results against IGoR. In a later analysis, TCR-TCR, TCR-HLA and TCR-CMV co-occurrence was scored with hypergeometric tests, and a repertoire-size bias correction was applied to TCR pairs. False discovery rates were estimated in a later analysis by permuting HLA or CMV assignments 20 times. In a later analysis, co-occurring TCRs were grouped using DBSCAN, and TCRdist sequence similarity was added for clustering within HLA-allele-positive subsets. Repertoires with fewer than 30,000 or more than 120,000 public chains were left out of co-occurrence clustering, as were about 5 repertoires with anomalous nucleotide sharing. TCRdb limited this immuneACCESS table to in-frame rearrangements with V and J called. A share of clones is missing; checked studies link under half to unresolved V genes, and the rest is unexplained. V and J calls and clone size are as listed in that table; D and trimming were resolved from the DNA. This sample holds 100,000 to 150,000 clones; roughly 85% were observed only once. The top ten constitute about 19% of the sample.

The cohort was made up of 666 healthy bone marrow donors. All cohort members were sampled while nominally healthy, although unrecorded immune exposures were likely present. The donor was CMV seropositive and was included in the group of 250 to 300 seropositive cohort members. A peripheral blood sample was collected from each donor, and TCR beta sequencing was performed on peripheral blood mononuclear cells. Genomic DNA was extracted from the blood cell samples with the Qiagen DNeasy Blood Extraction Kit. V sheds 2 bases and J sheds 4 bases, leaving 14 bases between their ends. Reading the germline V gene gives CDR1 MGHRA and CDR2 YSYEKL. The CDR3 has 15 amino acids, counting the end cysteine and phenylalanine. Only CDR3 DNA is held: 45 bases, read in frame from base 1.

Recombination joined TRBV4-1 with TRBJ1-1, with TRBD1 tentatively as D gene (6 bases match). The source is a man between 18 and 29 years old in good health and CMV-seropositive. The sample comprised PBMCs. Here is the DNA: TGCGCCAGCAGCCAACCCCAAGAAGGGGGCACTGAAGCTTTCTTT. Translated, it reads CASSQPQEGGTEAFF.